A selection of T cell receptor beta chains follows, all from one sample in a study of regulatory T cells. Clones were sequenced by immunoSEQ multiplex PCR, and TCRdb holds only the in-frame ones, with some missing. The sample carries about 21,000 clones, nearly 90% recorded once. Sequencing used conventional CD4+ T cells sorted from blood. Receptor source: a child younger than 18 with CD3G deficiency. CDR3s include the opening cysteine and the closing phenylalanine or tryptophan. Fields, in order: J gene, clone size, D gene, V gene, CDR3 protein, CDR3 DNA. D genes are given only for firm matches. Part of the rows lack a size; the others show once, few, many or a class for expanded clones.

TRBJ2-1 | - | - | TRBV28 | CASSLPARHEQFF | TGTGCCAGCAGTTTACCCGCAAGGCATGAGCAGTTCTTC
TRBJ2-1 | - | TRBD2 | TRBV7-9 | CASSLGAGLGGNEQFF | TGTGCCAGCAGCTTAGGGGCGGGACTAGGAGGGAATGAGCAGTTCTTC
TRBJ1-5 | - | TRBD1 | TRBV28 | CASSKGTGANQPQHF | TGTGCCAGCAGTAAAGGGACAGGGGCAAATCAGCCCCAGCATTTT
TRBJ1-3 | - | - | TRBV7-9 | CASSLWQRSGNTIYF | TGTGCCAGCAGCTTATGGCAGCGCTCTGGAAACACCATATATTTT
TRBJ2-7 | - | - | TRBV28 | CASSPRQKSTYEQYF | TGTGCCAGCAGTCCAAGACAGAAATCCACCTACGAGCAGTACTTC
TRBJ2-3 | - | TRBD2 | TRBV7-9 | CASSYSGSRPDTQYF | TGTGCCAGCAGCTATAGCGGGAGTCGCCCAGATACGCAGTATTTT
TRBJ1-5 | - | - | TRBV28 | CASSLGIGGNQPQHF | TGTGCCAGCAGTTTAGGGATCGGAGGCAATCAGCCCCAGCATTTT
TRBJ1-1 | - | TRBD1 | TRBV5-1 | CASSLGTGVNTEAFF | TGCGCCAGCAGCTTAGGGACAGGGGTGAACACTGAAGCTTTCTTT
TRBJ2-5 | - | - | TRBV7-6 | CASSLRQGGETQYF | TGTGCCAGCAGCTTGAGGCAGGGTGGGGAGACCCAGTACTTC
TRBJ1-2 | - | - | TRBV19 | CASSSGRFSYTF | TGTGCCAGTAGTTCCGGACGTTTCAGCTACACCTTC
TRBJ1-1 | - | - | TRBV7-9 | CASSFSVNTEAFF | TGTGCCAGCAGCTTCTCAGTGAACACTGAAGCTTTCTTT
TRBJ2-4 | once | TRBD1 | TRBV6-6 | CASSNRDRDKNIQYF | TGTGCCAGCAGTAACCGGGACAGGGACAAAAACATTCAGTACTTC
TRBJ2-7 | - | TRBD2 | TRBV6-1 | CASSYSGRPYEQYF | TGTGCCAGCAGTTATAGCGGGAGACCCTACGAGCAGTACTTC
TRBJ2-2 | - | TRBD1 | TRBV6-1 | CASSATGGKELFF | TGTGCCAGCAGTGCAACAGGGGGGAAGGAGCTGTTTTTT
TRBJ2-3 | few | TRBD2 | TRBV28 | CASSTALAADTDTQYF | TGTGCCAGCAGCACCGCACTAGCGGCGGACACAGATACGCAGTATTTT
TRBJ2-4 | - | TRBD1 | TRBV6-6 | CASREQGGKNIQYF | TGTGCCAGCAGGGAACAGGGGGGCAAAAACATTCAGTACTTC
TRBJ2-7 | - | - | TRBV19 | CASSMRRGAEQYF | TGTGCCAGTAGTATGCGGAGGGGGGCCGAGCAGTACTTC
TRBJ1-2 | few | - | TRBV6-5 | CAGDGGYTF | TGTGCCGGCGATGGTGGCTACACCTTC
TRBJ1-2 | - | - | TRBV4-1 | CASSQGARTGTPYTF | TGCGCCAGCAGCCAAGGTGCGAGAACAGGAACCCCCTACACCTTC
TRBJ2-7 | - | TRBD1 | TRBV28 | CASSLRPGQGAGRETYEQYF | TGTGCCAGCAGTTTAAGGCCGGGACAGGGGGCCGGGCGGGAGACCTACGAGCAGTACTTC
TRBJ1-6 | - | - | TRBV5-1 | CASHRDYNSPLHF | TGCGCCAGCCACAGGGATTATAATTCACCCCTCCACTTT
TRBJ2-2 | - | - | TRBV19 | CASSPLTNLNTGELFF | TGTGCCAGTAGTCCCTTGACTAACCTCAACACCGGGGAGCTGTTTTTT
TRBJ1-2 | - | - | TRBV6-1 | CASSGGRYTNYGYTF | TGTGCCAGCAGTGGAGGGAGATATACTAACTATGGCTACACCTTC
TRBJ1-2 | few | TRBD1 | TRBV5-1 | CASSAGRTGASSGYGYTF | TGCGCCAGCAGCGCAGGGCGGACAGGGGCTTCGAGTGGCTATGGCTACACCTTC
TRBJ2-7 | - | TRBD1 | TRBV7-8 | CASSTRQGTQYF | TGTGCCAGCAGCACCAGACAGGGGACTCAGTACTTC
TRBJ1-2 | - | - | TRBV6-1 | CASSVRGIVGYTF | TGTGCCAGCAGTGTAAGAGGGATCGTCGGCTACACCTTC
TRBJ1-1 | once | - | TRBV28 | CASSRGLFTEAFF | TGTGCCAGCAGTCGCGGACTGTTCACTGAAGCTTTCTTT
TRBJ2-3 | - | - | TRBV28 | CASSSLALYTDTQYF | TGTGCCAGCAGTTCCCTGGCCCTATACACAGATACGCAGTATTTT
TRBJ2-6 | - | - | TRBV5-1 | CASSESSGANVLTF | TGCGCCAGCAGCGAAAGCTCTGGGGCCAACGTCCTGACTTTC
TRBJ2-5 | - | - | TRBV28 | CASMHRTKETQYF | TGTGCCAGCATGCACAGGACGAAAGAGACCCAGTACTTC
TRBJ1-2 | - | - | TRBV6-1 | CASSYLRVSGYTF | TGTGCCAGCAGCTATCTCAGGGTGAGCGGCTACACCTTC
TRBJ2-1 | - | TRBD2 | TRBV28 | CASSSGGSGNEQFF | TGTGCCAGCAGTTCGGGCGGGAGCGGCAATGAGCAGTTCTTC
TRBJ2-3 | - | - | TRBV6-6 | CASSLGTRGADTQYF | TGTGCCAGCAGCCTCGGGACCAGAGGGGCAGATACGCAGTATTTT
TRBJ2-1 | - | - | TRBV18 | CASSRTFYSGRRYNEQFF | TGTGCCAGCTCACGGACCTTTTACTCGGGCCGGAGGTACAATGAGCAGTTCTTC
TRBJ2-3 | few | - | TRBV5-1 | CASSYRDTDTQYF | TGCGCCAGCAGCTACCGCGACACAGATACGCAGTATTTT
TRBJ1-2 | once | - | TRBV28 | CASSYGGGGALGYTF | TGTGCCAGCAGCTACGGTGGGGGGGGCGCCCTTGGCTACACCTTC
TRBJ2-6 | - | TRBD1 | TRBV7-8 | CASSLDRGWTGANVLTF | TGTGCCAGCAGCTTAGACAGGGGGTGGACTGGGGCCAACGTCCTGACTTTC
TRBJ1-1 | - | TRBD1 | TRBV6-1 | CASVRQGNTEAFF | TGTGCCAGCGTGAGACAGGGGAACACTGAAGCTTTCTTT
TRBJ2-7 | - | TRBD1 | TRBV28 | CASSFGFRRGRFEQYF | TGTGCCAGCAGTTTCGGATTTCGCAGGGGGCGCTTCGAGCAGTACTTC
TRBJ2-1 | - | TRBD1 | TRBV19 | CASSGRDSGSNEQFF | TGTGCCAGTAGTGGCCGGGACAGTGGGAGCAATGAGCAGTTCTTC
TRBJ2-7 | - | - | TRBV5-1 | CASSRGVGYEQYF | TGCGCCAGCAGCCGGGGAGTGGGCTACGAGCAGTACTTC
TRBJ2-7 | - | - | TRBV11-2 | CASSSCRDRGCEQYF | TGTGCCAGCAGCTCTTGCCGGGACCGGGGGTGCGAGCAGTACTTC
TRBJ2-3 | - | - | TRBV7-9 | CASSFAGSTDTQYF | TGTGCCAGCAGCTTTGCAGGAAGCACAGATACGCAGTATTTT
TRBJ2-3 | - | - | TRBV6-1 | CASSEGNPFSTDTQYF | TGTGCCAGCAGTGAGGGGAATCCCTTTAGCACAGATACGCAGTATTTT
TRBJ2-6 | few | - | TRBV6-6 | CASSYSGKAGANVLTF | TGTGCCAGCAGTTACTCAGGGAAGGCTGGGGCCAACGTCCTGACTTTC
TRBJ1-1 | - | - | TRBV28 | CASTRRMGEAFF | TGTGCCAGCACAAGGAGGATGGGTGAAGCTTTCTTT
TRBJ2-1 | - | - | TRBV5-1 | CASSRGESYNEQFF | TGCGCCAGCAGCAGGGGAGAGTCCTACAATGAGCAGTTCTTC
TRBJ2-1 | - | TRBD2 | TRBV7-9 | CASSRGLAVLSGDNEQFF | TGTGCCAGCAGCCGAGGACTAGCGGTTCTCTCTGGCGACAATGAGCAGTTCTTC
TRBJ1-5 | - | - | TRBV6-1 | CASSELGQNSNQPQHF | TGTGCCAGCAGTGAACTTGGGCAGAATAGCAATCAGCCCCAGCATTTT
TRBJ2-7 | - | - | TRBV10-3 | CAISGTLTGTYEQYF | TGTGCCATCAGTGGGACTTTGACAGGTACCTACGAGCAGTACTTC
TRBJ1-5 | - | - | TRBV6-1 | CASSAGDNQPQHF | TGTGCCAGCAGTGCGGGGGACAATCAGCCCCAGCATTTT
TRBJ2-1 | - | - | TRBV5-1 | CASSPGPTMGQFF | TGCGCCAGCAGCCCCGGGCCAACCATGGGGCAGTTCTTC
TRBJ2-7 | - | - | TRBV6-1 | CASSRQYEQYF | TGTGCCAGCAGCCGACAGTACGAGCAGTACTTC
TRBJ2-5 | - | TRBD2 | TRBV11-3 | CASSLGLTSGRGETQYF | TGTGCCAGCAGCTTAGGGCTGACTAGCGGGAGAGGGGAGACCCAGTACTTC
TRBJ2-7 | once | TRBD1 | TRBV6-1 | CASSDPGRGSYEQYF | TGTGCCAGCAGTGACCCCGGCAGGGGGTCTTACGAGCAGTACTTC